This TCR beta chain comes out of a study of immune evolution from preneoplasia to lung adenocarcinoma. General study findings and limits: From normal lung to invasive adenocarcinoma, top clone frequencies appeared to decrease.

About this clone: Its antigen is still unknown.

Sequencing was performed with immunoSEQ multiplex PCR; in TCRdb, only in-frame clones are kept and a portion is missing. The sample includes about 8,200 clones, roughly 87% seen only once; the top ten take approximately 3%. The CDR3 sequence is 16 residues long. Germline CDR1 and CDR2: KGHSH and LQKENI. The V segment lost 2 bases and the J segment 1 base; nucleotides outside the gene matches: 2. V and J are TRBV18 and TRBJ2-2; 9 bases map to TRBD1. This TCR came from a person in their 70s with lung adenocarcinoma. The sequenced material came from FFPE minimally invasive lung adenocarcinoma tissue. The CDR3 DNA sequence: TGTGCCAGCTCACCAAGACAGGGGGTGAACACCGGGGAGCTGTTTTTT. Its protein product is CASSPRQGVNTGELFF.